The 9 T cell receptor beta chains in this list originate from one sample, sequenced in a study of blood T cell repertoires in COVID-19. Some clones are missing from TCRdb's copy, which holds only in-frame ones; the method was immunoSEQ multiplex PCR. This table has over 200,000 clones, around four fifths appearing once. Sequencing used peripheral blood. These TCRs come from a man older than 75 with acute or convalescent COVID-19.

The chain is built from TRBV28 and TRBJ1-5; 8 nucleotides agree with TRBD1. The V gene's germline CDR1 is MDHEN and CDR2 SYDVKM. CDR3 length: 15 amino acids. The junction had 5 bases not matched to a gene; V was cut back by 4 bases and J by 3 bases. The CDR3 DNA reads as TGTGCCAGCAGTTGGCAGGGGGCGGACAATCAGCCCCAGCATTTT. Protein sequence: CASSWQGADNQPQHF.

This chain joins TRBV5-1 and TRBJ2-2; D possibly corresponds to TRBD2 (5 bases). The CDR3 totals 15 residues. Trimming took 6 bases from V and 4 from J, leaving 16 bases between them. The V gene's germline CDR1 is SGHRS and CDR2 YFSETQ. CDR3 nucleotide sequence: TGCGCCAGCACCCCGGACCCGGGGATCACCGGGGAGCTGTTTTTT. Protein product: CASTPDPGITGELFF.

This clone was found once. CDR3 nucleotides: TGTGCCAGCAGCCCCTCGACTAGCGGGAGTAATGAGCAGTTCTTC. It yields the protein CASSPSTSGSNEQFF. The J gene is TRBJ2-1, the V gene TRBV3-1 (or the pseudogene TRBV3-2); 12 positions agree with TRBD2. J was trimmed by 7 bases and V by 4 bases; bases with no gene match: 5. Germline V gives CDR1 LGHDT, CDR2 YNNKEL (reference sequence). CDR3 size: 15 residues.

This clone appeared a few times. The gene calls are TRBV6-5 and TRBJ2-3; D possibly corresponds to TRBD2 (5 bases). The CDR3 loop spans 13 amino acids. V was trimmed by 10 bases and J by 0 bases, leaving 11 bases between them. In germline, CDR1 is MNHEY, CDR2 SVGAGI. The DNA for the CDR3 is TGTGCCAACCCGGGGTGCAGCACAGATACGCAGTATTTT. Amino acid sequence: CANPGCSTDTQYF.

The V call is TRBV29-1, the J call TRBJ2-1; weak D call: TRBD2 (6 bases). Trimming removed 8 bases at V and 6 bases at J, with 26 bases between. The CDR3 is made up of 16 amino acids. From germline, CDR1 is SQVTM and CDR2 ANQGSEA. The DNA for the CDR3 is TGCAGCTATGCGGACCCGCGGGGAGGTCGGCGCAATGAGCAGTTCTTC. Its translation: CSYADPRGGRRNEQFF.

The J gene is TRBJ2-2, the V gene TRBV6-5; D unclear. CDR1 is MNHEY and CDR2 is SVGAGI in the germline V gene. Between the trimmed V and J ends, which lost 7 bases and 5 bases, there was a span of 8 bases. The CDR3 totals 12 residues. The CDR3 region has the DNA TGTGCCAGCACTACAGTGACCGGGGAGCTGTTTTTT. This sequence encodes CASTTVTGELFF.

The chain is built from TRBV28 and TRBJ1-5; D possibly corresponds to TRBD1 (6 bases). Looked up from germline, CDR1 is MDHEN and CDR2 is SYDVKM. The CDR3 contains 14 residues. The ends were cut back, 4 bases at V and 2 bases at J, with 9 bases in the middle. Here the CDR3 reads CASSSGVGNQPQHF. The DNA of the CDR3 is TGTGCCAGCAGTTCAGGGGTGGGCAATCAGCCCCAGCATTTT.

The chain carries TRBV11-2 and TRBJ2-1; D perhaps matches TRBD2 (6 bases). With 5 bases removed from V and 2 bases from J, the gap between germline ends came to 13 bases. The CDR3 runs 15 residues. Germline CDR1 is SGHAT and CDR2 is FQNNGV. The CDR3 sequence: CASSPRASAYNEQFF. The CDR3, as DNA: TGTGCCAGCAGCCCCCGGGCTAGCGCCTACAATGAGCAGTTCTTC.

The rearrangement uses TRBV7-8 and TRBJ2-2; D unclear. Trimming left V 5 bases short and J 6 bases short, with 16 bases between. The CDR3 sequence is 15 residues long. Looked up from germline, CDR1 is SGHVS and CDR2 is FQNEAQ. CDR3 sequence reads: CASSRQAIPAGELFF. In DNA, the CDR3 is TGTGCCAGCAGCAGGCAGGCGATTCCCGCCGGGGAGCTGTTTTTT.